The table lists the clone carrying this T cell receptor beta chain with a few counts. The target antigen is unknown. This sample was taken from a study of cytotoxic CD8 clonotypes in ibrutinib-treated CLL. Trimming removed 8 bases from V and 3 bases from J, with 8 bases in between. The CDR3 consists of 12 residues. Germline V CDR1 and CDR2: MDHEN, SYDVKM. Study-wide results and limits: Public clonotypes showed up rarely, and on treatment they shrank or held steady.

Some clones are missing from TCRdb's copy, which holds only in-frame ones; the method was immunoSEQ multiplex PCR. The sample carries around 330,000 clones, around 66% recorded once. The chain combines TRBV28 with TRBJ2-1; D possibly corresponds to TRBD2 (6 bases). The sample here was PBMCs, taken after 36 months of ibrutinib treatment. The receptor comes from a human donor with chronic lymphocytic leukemia. The CDR3 nucleotides read TGTGCCAGCGGGAGGAACTACAATGAGCAGTTCTTC. It yields the protein CASGRNYNEQFF. Looking up the rest from reference TRBV28 and TRBJ2-1 gives the full variable domain: DVKVTQSSRYLVKRTGEKVFLECVQDMDHENMFWYRQDPGLGLRLIYFSYDVKMKEKGDIPEGYSVSREKKERFSLILESASTNQTSMYLCASGRNYNEQFFGPGTRLTVL.